This T cell receptor (beta chain) was found in a study of cytomegalovirus exposure and HLA in healthy donors. Overall study findings and caveats: For most TCR beta V segments, an earlier analysis put the productive rate at about 87% or about 30% of the time. Reports showed the classifier diagnosing cytomegalovirus status with high specificity and sensitivity. Later analysis suggested links between common viral pathogens and several top significant clusters.

The PCR employed 60 Vbeta primers together with 13 Jbeta primers. Repertoires were generated with immunoSEQ multiplex PCR, while TCRdb's copy carries only in-frame clones and drops some. The sample data list 70,000 or so clones. Comments on this clone: Its antigen is still unknown.

V was cut by 2 bases and J by 4 bases, with 9 bases left in between. Germline values: CDR1 KGHSH, CDR2 LQKENI. This CDR3 contains 14 residues. This receptor was identified in a female donor in good health and CMV-seropositive. Sample: PBMCs. The chain links TRBV18 to TRBJ1-3; possible D gene TRBD1, 5 bases. Written as DNA, the CDR3 is TGTGCCAGCTCACCAGGAGGGGACGGAAACACCATATATTTT. It yields the protein CASSPGGDGNTIYF. Based on the CDR3 plus reference TRBV18 and TRBJ1-3, the full variable domain is NAGVMQNPRHLVRRRGQEARLRCSPMKGHSHVYWYRQLPEEGLKFMVYLQKENIIDESGMPKERFSAEFPKEGPSILRIQQVVRGDSAAYFCASSPGGDGNTIYFGEGSWLTVV.